This T cell receptor (beta chain) was identified during a study of CD8+CD57+ T cells in acquired aplastic anemia. Study summary: DNA per sorted CD4+ or CD8+ sample ranged about 0.17 to 27.4 ug, averaging approximately 3.3 ug. Notes on the study in general: Patients and controls shared 25 to 30 CD8+ CDR3 sequences, which appeared highly expressed in patients and within their immunodominant clones. For CD8+ Simpson's diversity, patients and controls showed no significant difference.

Genomic DNA templated the TCR beta VDJ and CDR3 profiling. In TCRdb, the reads were re-called with MiXCR into one record per CDR3 protein. Seen here are hundreds of thousands of distinct CDR3 sequences, about a third observed once, and the top ten hold nearly 0.85%. CDR1 DFQATT and CDR2 SNEGSKA come from the germline V gene (reference sequence). The CDR3 totals 11 residues. Previously, flow cytometry had revealed CD8+CD57+ cell expansion in the patients chosen for sequencing. This clonotype was observed at least ten times. Its specificity is not known. Sequences were obtained from sorted CD4+, CD8+, or CD8+CD57+ T cells (not recorded which) from PBMCs. The gene calls are TRBV20-1 and TRBJ1-2; perhaps TRBD1 as D (6 bases). This receptor was identified in a human donor with aplastic anemia. This chain's CDR3 is CAGRGIYGYTF. As DNA, the CDR3 is TGCGCCGGCAGGGGTATTTATGGCTACACCTTC.